The rows below give T cell receptor beta chains drawn from one sample of a study of blood T cell repertoires in COVID-19. TCRdb's table, derived via immunoSEQ multiplex PCR, lists solely in-frame clones and lacks some. The sample lists approximately 91,000 clones, around 79% occurring once. The sequenced sample consisted of peripheral blood. These receptors originate from a woman aged 80 or older with acute or convalescent COVID-19. Each CDR3 is given with its conserved first and last residue. D genes are given only for firm matches. Expanded clones are given a class, and other clones once, few, many or no size at all.

j_gene,d_gene,v_gene,abundance,CDR3nt,CDR3aa
TRBJ2-2,TRBD1,TRBV5-6,-,TGTGCCAGCAGCCCGGACAGGGTTAGCGGGGAGCTGTTTTTT,CASSPDRVSGELFF
TRBJ1-2,-,TRBV5-6,-,TGTGCCAGCAGCTTGGGGCAGGGTAGGGGCTACACCTTC,CASSLGQGRGYTF
TRBJ1-2,-,TRBV11-2,-,TGTGCCAGCAGTTCTGACAGGACCGCTGGCTACACCTTC,CASSSDRTAGYTF
TRBJ1-6,TRBD1,TRBV7-9,once,TGTGCCAGCAGCAACAACCCGACAGGGCGAGCCCTCCACTTT,CASSNNPTGRALHF
TRBJ1-2,TRBD1,TRBV18,-,TGTGCCAGCTCACCTGGACAGGATCCCAACTATGGCTACACCTTC,CASSPGQDPNYGYTF
TRBJ2-1,TRBD2,TRBV5-4,once,TGTGCCAGCAGCTTTCCGGGACTAGCCTACAATGAGCAGTTCTTC,CASSFPGLAYNEQFF
TRBJ1-2,TRBD1,TRBV10-3,-,TGTGCCATCAGTGAGTCACCCCAGGGGGCTGCTAACGTCTATGGCTACACCTTC,CAISESPQGAANVYGYTF
TRBJ1-2,TRBD1,TRBV28,-,TGTGCCAGCAGGCGCCCGGGACAGAGAGGCCACTATGGCTACACCTTC,CASRRPGQRGHYGYTF
TRBJ1-1,-,TRBV7-9,-,TGTGCCAGCAGCTTACCCGCTGAAGCTTTCTTT,CASSLPAEAFF
TRBJ2-7,TRBD1,TRBV27,-,TGTGCCAGCAGTTTCAATGGGGCAGGGGGCGAGCAGTACTTC,CASSFNGAGGEQYF
TRBJ1-2,TRBD1,TRBV30,-,TGTGCCTGGAGTGCCAACAGGGGAGCTAACTATGGCTACACCTTC,CAWSANRGANYGYTF
TRBJ2-1,-,TRBV30,-,TGTGCCTGGGCCGGATCCTTGGCGGGGGAGCAGTTCTTC,CAWAGSLAGEQFF
TRBJ2-7,TRBD2,TRBV28,-,TGTGCCAGCAGCGGACTAGAGTTAATGGGCTACGAGCAGTACTTC,CASSGLELMGYEQYF
TRBJ2-1,-,TRBV7-3,-,TGTGCCAGCAGCTTGACAGGATACAATGAGCAGTTCTTC,CASSLTGYNEQFF
TRBJ1-3,-,TRBV3-1/TRBV3-2,-,TGTGCCAGCAGCCAAGACCGGGGAAACACCATATATTTT,CASSQDRGNTIYF
TRBJ2-5,TRBD1,TRBV6-2/TRBV6-3,-,TGTGCCAGCAGTTACCCGACAGGGGGACAAGAGACCCAGTACTTC,CASSYPTGGQETQYF
TRBJ1-2,-,TRBV12-5,-,TGTGCTAGTGGTTTGGGGTTCGCGGGGAGGGTAGATGGCTACACCTTC,CASGLGFAGRVDGYTF
TRBJ2-2,TRBD2,TRBV7-3,-,TGTGCCAGCAGCTTAAGGCGGGAGGGGGCCGGGGAGCTGTTTTTT,CASSLRREGAGELFF
TRBJ2-7,TRBD2,TRBV4-3,-,TGCGCCAGCAGCCAAGGGGGATCGGGGCGGGGGTACGAGCAGTACTTC,CASSQGGSGRGYEQYF
TRBJ2-1,TRBD2,TRBV11-2,-,TGTGCCAGCAGCGTTAATCTAGCGGGATATTACAATGAGCAGTTCTTC,CASSVNLAGYYNEQFF
TRBJ1-6,TRBD1,TRBV4-3,-,TGCGCCAGCAGCCAAGGCTACAGGGGGCTGAATTCACCCCTCCACTTT,CASSQGYRGLNSPLHF
TRBJ1-1,-,TRBV29-1,-,TGCAGCGTCTCTCGGGGAGGGTGGGAAGCTTTCTTT,CSVSRGGWEAFF
TRBJ1-2,-,TRBV12-3/TRBV12-4,-,TGTGCCAGCAGTTTAGGGTCAGGGTCTGGCTACACCTTC,CASSLGSGSGYTF
TRBJ1-2,TRBD1,TRBV10-3,-,TGTGCCATCAGTGATCCCCGGGGGGGGACCGACAGGGTAGATGGCTACACCTTC,CAISDPRGGTDRVDGYTF
TRBJ1-4,-,TRBV20-1,-,TGCAGTGCTAGTACAGATGGTGAAAAACTGTTTTTT,CSASTDGEKLFF
TRBJ2-4,-,TRBV6-5,-,TGTGCCAGCAGTTTTAGTTGGGCCAAAAACATTCAGTACTTC,CASSFSWAKNIQYF
TRBJ1-1,TRBD1,TRBV7-8,-,TGTGCCAGCAGCTTGGACAGGAGGAACACTGAAGCTTTCTTT,CASSLDRRNTEAFF
TRBJ1-4,-,TRBV9,-,TGTGCCAGCAGCACCGGACTAGCGGGGCGTGGGGAAAAACTGTTTTTT,CASSTGLAGRGEKLFF
TRBJ2-5,TRBD1,TRBV18,few,TGTGCCAGCTCGCCCAATACAGGGGTTGAGACCCAGTACTTC,CASSPNTGVETQYF
TRBJ2-1,TRBD2,TRBV5-6,-,TGTGCCAGCAGCACCAGCGGGAGACCCTACAATGAGCAGTTCTTC,CASSTSGRPYNEQFF
TRBJ2-7,-,TRBV28,few,TGTGCCAGCAGTTACGGGGATGACTACGAGCAGTACTTC,CASSYGDDYEQYF
TRBJ1-1,TRBD1,TRBV11-1,-,TGTGCCAGCAGGTTGACAGGGGGCACTGAAGCTTTCTTT,CASRLTGGTEAFF
TRBJ2-3,-,TRBV3-1/TRBV3-2,-,TGTGCCAGCAGCCGGGACTCGAACACAGATACGCAGTATTTT,CASSRDSNTDTQYF
TRBJ2-7,TRBD1,TRBV5-1,-,TGCGCCAGCAGCCCTCTGACAGGGGTGGCCTTCGAGCAGTACTTC,CASSPLTGVAFEQYF
TRBJ2-7,TRBD1,TRBV6-5,-,TGTGCCAGCACCGCCCGGGACAGGGGTACCGAGCAGTACTTC,CASTARDRGTEQYF
TRBJ2-5,-,TRBV5-1,-,TGCGCCAGCAGCCCAGGGGTAGCTGAGACCCAGTACTTC,CASSPGVAETQYF
TRBJ2-1,TRBD2,TRBV3-1/TRBV3-2,-,TGTGCCAGCAGCCGATCTTCCGGGACTAGCGGGTACAATGAGCAGTTCTTC,CASSRSSGTSGYNEQFF
TRBJ1-2,TRBD1,TRBV5-4,-,TGTGCCAGCAGATCCCGACAGGGATTAAACTATGGCTACACCTTC,CASRSRQGLNYGYTF
TRBJ1-2,-,TRBV2,once,TGTGCCAGCAGTGAAGCGCTTTGGGGGGGAGATTATGGCTACACCTTC,CASSEALWGGDYGYTF
TRBJ2-1,-,TRBV9,-,TGTGCCAGCAGCGTAGCCCCAGGAGGACCCCGATCCTACAATGAGCAGTTCTTC,CASSVAPGGPRSYNEQFF
TRBJ1-2,TRBD1,TRBV6-5,-,TGTGCCAGCAATAAACAGGGGGCGCTAGGCTATGGCTACACCTTC,CASNKQGALGYGYTF
TRBJ2-1,-,TRBV7-2,-,TGTGCCAGCAGCTGGGTTTCGTCGGGGAACTACAATGAGCAGTTCTTC,CASSWVSSGNYNEQFF
TRBJ2-7,TRBD1,TRBV6-5,-,TGTGCCAGCAGCACCTTGGACAGGGATCGATACGAGCAGTACTTC,CASSTLDRDRYEQYF
TRBJ1-2,-,TRBV5-1,-,TGCGCCAGCAGCTGGGAGTATGGCTACACCTTC,CASSWEYGYTF
TRBJ1-2,TRBD1,TRBV5-5,-,TGTGCCAGCAGCGAAATGGGGACAGGGCACTATGGCTACACCTTC,CASSEMGTGHYGYTF
TRBJ2-5,TRBD1,TRBV7-2,-,TGTGCCAGCAGCCCCACGACAGGGAGTGCCGGGGAGACCCAGTACTTC,CASSPTTGSAGETQYF
TRBJ2-7,-,TRBV5-8,-,TGTGCCAGCAGCTTGAGGCCTAGCGCTAACTACGAGCAGTACTTC,CASSLRPSANYEQYF
TRBJ1-4,-,TRBV29-1,once,TGCAGCGCCGCAACTACAGGGTTCGGAGAAAAACTGTTTTTT,CSAATTGFGEKLFF